Listed below are T cell receptor beta chains from one sample, sequenced in a study of T cell responses to AZD1222 COVID-19 vaccine. Profiled with immunoSEQ multiplex PCR; TCRdb holds only in-frame clones, not every one. The sample lists around 78,000 clones; around 87% were seen once. The source was peripheral blood, collected on day 0 of AZD1222 vaccination. The receptors stem from an adult in good health. Each CDR3 is given with its conserved first and last residue. The order of the fields is V gene, D gene, J gene, clone size, CDR3 DNA, CDR3 protein. D genes are given only for firm matches. A clone size is listed for some rows: how often the clone was seen (once, few, many), or a class if it is expanded.

v_gene: TRBV10-3; d_gene: TRBD1; j_gene: TRBJ2-5; abundance: -; CDR3nt: TGTGCCATCAGGCATGGACAGGGCGGCGAGACCCAGTACTTC; CDR3aa: CAIRHGQGGETQYF
v_gene: TRBV11-3; d_gene: -; j_gene: TRBJ2-7; abundance: -; CDR3nt: TGTGCCAGCAGCGACCACGGACTGGCCATAGAAAAGCAGTACTTC; CDR3aa: CASSDHGLAIEKQYF
v_gene: TRBV6-1; d_gene: TRBD2; j_gene: TRBJ2-3; abundance: -; CDR3nt: TGTGCCAGCAGTGAAAGGCCCTCCGGGACTAGCGGGGGGGCGGATACGCAGTATTTT; CDR3aa: CASSERPSGTSGGADTQYF
v_gene: TRBV19; d_gene: -; j_gene: TRBJ1-2; abundance: few; CDR3nt: TGTGCCAGTAGTATTGGGGCAAACTATGGCTACACCTTC; CDR3aa: CASSIGANYGYTF
v_gene: TRBV5-1; d_gene: -; j_gene: TRBJ2-7; abundance: -; CDR3nt: TGCGCCAGCAGCTTGTTGGCGTCGGGGGACTACGAGCAGTACTTC; CDR3aa: CASSLLASGDYEQYF
v_gene: TRBV29-1; d_gene: -; j_gene: TRBJ1-2; abundance: -; CDR3nt: TGCAGCGCCACCGGGGTTAACTATGGCTACACCTTC; CDR3aa: CSATGVNYGYTF
v_gene: TRBV29-1; d_gene: -; j_gene: TRBJ1-1; abundance: -; CDR3nt: TGCAGCGTTGAAGATCTAACTGAAGCTTTCTTT; CDR3aa: CSVEDLTEAFF
v_gene: TRBV30; d_gene: -; j_gene: TRBJ2-7; abundance: -; CDR3nt: TGTGCCTGGAGTGTACTCGGGTACGAGCAGTACTTC; CDR3aa: CAWSVLGYEQYF
v_gene: TRBV30; d_gene: TRBD1; j_gene: TRBJ2-7; abundance: -; CDR3nt: TGTGCCGTATCCCCGGACAGGGACGACGAGCAGTACTTC; CDR3aa: CAVSPDRDDEQYF
v_gene: TRBV6-5; d_gene: -; j_gene: TRBJ2-7; abundance: -; CDR3nt: TGTGCCAGCAGAACGGGTCTCCACTACGAGCAGTACTTC; CDR3aa: CASRTGLHYEQYF
v_gene: TRBV5-4; d_gene: TRBD1; j_gene: TRBJ1-2; abundance: -; CDR3nt: TGTGCCAGCAACCGAGGACAGTCAGGGGGTGGCTACACCTTC; CDR3aa: CASNRGQSGGGYTF
v_gene: TRBV3-1/TRBV3-2; d_gene: TRBD2; j_gene: TRBJ2-7; abundance: once; CDR3nt: TGTGCCAGCAGCCAAGATATTGGGGGGGTCCCCTACGAGCAGTACTTC; CDR3aa: CASSQDIGGVPYEQYF
v_gene: TRBV19; d_gene: -; j_gene: TRBJ1-5; abundance: -; CDR3nt: TGTGCCAGTAGGGTCGACGGGCGCAATCAGCCCCAGCATTTT; CDR3aa: CASRVDGRNQPQHF
v_gene: TRBV9; d_gene: TRBD1; j_gene: TRBJ1-2; abundance: once; CDR3nt: TGTGCCAGCGAGGGGGCTCGGCGCTATGGCTACACCTTC; CDR3aa: CASEGARRYGYTF
v_gene: TRBV9; d_gene: TRBD2; j_gene: TRBJ2-7; abundance: few; CDR3nt: TGTGCCAGCAGCGCTGGGGGGGTATGGGGTGGCTACGAGCAGTACTTC; CDR3aa: CASSAGGVWGGYEQYF
v_gene: TRBV7-6; d_gene: -; j_gene: TRBJ1-3; abundance: -; CDR3nt: TGTGCCAGCAGCTTATTGGCAGGGGAGATCTCTGGAAACACCATATATTTT; CDR3aa: CASSLLAGEISGNTIYF
v_gene: TRBV6-2/TRBV6-3; d_gene: TRBD1; j_gene: TRBJ2-3; abundance: -; CDR3nt: TGTGCCAGCAGTTCGGGACAGTTAATTACAGATACGCAGTATTTT; CDR3aa: CASSSGQLITDTQYF
v_gene: TRBV30; d_gene: -; j_gene: TRBJ1-3; abundance: -; CDR3nt: TGTGCCTGGATGGACCGGGACAACCGTAACACCATATATTTT; CDR3aa: CAWMDRDNRNTIYF
v_gene: TRBV19; d_gene: -; j_gene: TRBJ2-2; abundance: -; CDR3nt: TGTGCCAGTAGTATGGACAGCACCGGGGAGCTGTTTTTT; CDR3aa: CASSMDSTGELFF
v_gene: TRBV7-8; d_gene: -; j_gene: TRBJ2-2; abundance: -; CDR3nt: TGTGCCAGCAGCTTTGGGAGTCCCGGGGAGCTGTTTTTT; CDR3aa: CASSFGSPGELFF
v_gene: TRBV21-1; d_gene: -; j_gene: TRBJ2-1; abundance: -; CDR3nt: TGTGCCAGCAGCAAACGATCTTCCTTTCCGGGACTAGCGGGGGCCGAGCAGTTCTTC; CDR3aa: CASSKRSSFPGLAGAEQFF
v_gene: TRBV27; d_gene: -; j_gene: TRBJ1-1; abundance: -; CDR3nt: TGTGCCAGTAGTACCGGGGGAACGGTAGCTTTCTTT; CDR3aa: CASSTGGTVAFF
v_gene: TRBV7-3; d_gene: -; j_gene: TRBJ2-5; abundance: -; CDR3nt: TGTGCCAGCAGCTCGGGCCGCCAAGAGACCCAGTACTTC; CDR3aa: CASSSGRQETQYF
v_gene: TRBV19; d_gene: TRBD1; j_gene: TRBJ1-2; abundance: -; CDR3nt: TGTGCCGGATCCGGGACAGGGGACAACTATGGCTACACCTTC; CDR3aa: CAGSGTGDNYGYTF
v_gene: TRBV4-1; d_gene: -; j_gene: TRBJ2-7; abundance: -; CDR3nt: TGCGCCAGCAGCCATAAACCTGGGAACTACGAGCAGTACTTC; CDR3aa: CASSHKPGNYEQYF
v_gene: TRBV19; d_gene: -; j_gene: TRBJ1-1; abundance: -; CDR3nt: TGTGCCAGTAGTGTAAGGGCTGAAGCTTTCTTT; CDR3aa: CASSVRAEAFF
v_gene: TRBV5-4; d_gene: -; j_gene: TRBJ2-1; abundance: once; CDR3nt: TGTGCCAGCAGCTTGGAAGGTCAGGGGGGCTCAAGGCAGTTCTTC; CDR3aa: CASSLEGQGGSRQFF
v_gene: TRBV30; d_gene: -; j_gene: TRBJ2-2; abundance: -; CDR3nt: TGTGCGATGGGCAGTGGACAGAACACCGGGGAGCTGTTTTTT; CDR3aa: CAMGSGQNTGELFF
v_gene: TRBV2; d_gene: TRBD2; j_gene: TRBJ2-1; abundance: -; CDR3nt: TGTGCCAGCCCGTCCAGCGGGGGACTTTACAATGAGCAGTTCTTC; CDR3aa: CASPSSGGLYNEQFF
v_gene: TRBV5-1; d_gene: TRBD1; j_gene: TRBJ1-2; abundance: -; CDR3nt: TGCGCCAGCAGCGCCGGACAGGAAATTAATGGCTACACCTTC; CDR3aa: CASSAGQEINGYTF
v_gene: TRBV7-6; d_gene: TRBD1; j_gene: TRBJ2-5; abundance: -; CDR3nt: TGTGCCAGCAGCCCAATGGGACAGTCAGAGACCCAGTACTTC; CDR3aa: CASSPMGQSETQYF
v_gene: TRBV10-1; d_gene: -; j_gene: TRBJ1-1; abundance: -; CDR3nt: TGCGCCAGCAGACCGTCAGGGGAGCACACTGAAGCTTTCTTT; CDR3aa: CASRPSGEHTEAFF
v_gene: TRBV30; d_gene: -; j_gene: TRBJ1-4; abundance: -; CDR3nt: TGTGCCTGGAAGGCAAGTGGTGAAAAACTGTTTTTT; CDR3aa: CAWKASGEKLFF
v_gene: TRBV9; d_gene: TRBD2; j_gene: TRBJ2-1; abundance: -; CDR3nt: TGTGCCAGCAGCGAACCCTTCCCCTTACGACTAGCGGGGTGGGTGTACAATGAGCAGTTCTTC; CDR3aa: CASSEPFPLRLAGWVYNEQFF
v_gene: TRBV10-2; d_gene: -; j_gene: TRBJ2-5; abundance: -; CDR3nt: TGCGCCACCCTCCCCACAAGAGCACAAGAGACCCAGTACTTC; CDR3aa: CATLPTRAQETQYF
v_gene: TRBV5-4; d_gene: -; j_gene: TRBJ1-1; abundance: once; CDR3nt: TGTGCCAGCAGCCCAACAACAAACACTGAAGCTTTCTTT; CDR3aa: CASSPTTNTEAFF
v_gene: TRBV7-9; d_gene: TRBD2; j_gene: TRBJ2-1; abundance: few; CDR3nt: TGTGCCAGCAGTCGACTAGCGGGGGGGCCAGGTGAGCAGTTCTTC; CDR3aa: CASSRLAGGPGEQFF
v_gene: TRBV10-2; d_gene: TRBD1; j_gene: TRBJ1-6; abundance: -; CDR3nt: TGCGCCAGCACCGACCGACAGGGAGGTAAAGAGTCACCCCTCCACTTT; CDR3aa: CASTDRQGGKESPLHF
v_gene: TRBV25-1; d_gene: -; j_gene: TRBJ2-7; abundance: -; CDR3nt: TGTGCCAGCAGTGAAGAGGGCCTGACCGACGAGCAGTACTTC; CDR3aa: CASSEEGLTDEQYF
v_gene: TRBV7-9; d_gene: -; j_gene: TRBJ2-5; abundance: -; CDR3nt: TGTGCCAGCAGCCAAGGGAGCCTACAAGAGACCCAGTACTTC; CDR3aa: CASSQGSLQETQYF
v_gene: TRBV6-5; d_gene: -; j_gene: TRBJ1-5; abundance: -; CDR3nt: TGTGCCAGCAGTTACTCGAGAAGCAATCAGCCCCAGCATTTT; CDR3aa: CASSYSRSNQPQHF
v_gene: TRBV11-1; d_gene: TRBD1; j_gene: TRBJ2-5; abundance: -; CDR3nt: TGTGCCAGCAGCTCGGGAAGGACAGGGCAAGAGACCCAGTACTTC; CDR3aa: CASSSGRTGQETQYF
v_gene: TRBV24-1; d_gene: -; j_gene: TRBJ1-5; abundance: -; CDR3nt: TGTGCCACCAGTGACACGGGTCAGCCCCAGCATTTT; CDR3aa: CATSDTGQPQHF
v_gene: TRBV18; d_gene: TRBD2; j_gene: TRBJ2-2; abundance: few; CDR3nt: TGTGCCAGCTCACCACCCTTCGCGGGGGATACCGGGGAGCTGTTTTTT; CDR3aa: CASSPPFAGDTGELFF
v_gene: TRBV19; d_gene: -; j_gene: TRBJ1-5; abundance: few; CDR3nt: TGTGCCAGTTCCCTTCGGGGTTTTTATCAGCCCCAGCATTTT; CDR3aa: CASSLRGFYQPQHF
v_gene: TRBV11-2; d_gene: -; j_gene: TRBJ1-1; abundance: -; CDR3nt: TGTGCCAGCAGCTTTGACAGGAACACTGAAGCTTTCTTT; CDR3aa: CASSFDRNTEAFF
v_gene: TRBV9; d_gene: TRBD1; j_gene: TRBJ2-2; abundance: -; CDR3nt: TGTGCCAGCAGCTTATACAGGGGGCCCACCGGGGAGCTGTTTTTT; CDR3aa: CASSLYRGPTGELFF
v_gene: TRBV6-5; d_gene: -; j_gene: TRBJ2-5; abundance: -; CDR3nt: TGTGCCAGCAGTTATTCGGGGGCCCAAGAGACCCAGTACTTC; CDR3aa: CASSYSGAQETQYF
v_gene: TRBV19; d_gene: TRBD1; j_gene: TRBJ1-6; abundance: -; CDR3nt: TGTGCCACTGCTTCGGGACAGGGCTTCTCCTATAATTCACCCCTCCACTTT; CDR3aa: CATASGQGFSYNSPLHF
v_gene: TRBV2; d_gene: -; j_gene: TRBJ2-2; abundance: -; CDR3nt: TGTGCCAGCAGTGAAGTACATAACCCTACCGGGGAGCTGTTTTTT; CDR3aa: CASSEVHNPTGELFF
v_gene: TRBV30; d_gene: TRBD1; j_gene: TRBJ1-4; abundance: once; CDR3nt: TGTGCCTGGATGGAACAGGGGGAAAAACTGTTTTTT; CDR3aa: CAWMEQGEKLFF
v_gene: TRBV25-1; d_gene: -; j_gene: TRBJ2-1; abundance: -; CDR3nt: TGTGCCAGCAGTCCCCGGGTGTCCAGCTCCTACAATGAGCAGTTCTTC; CDR3aa: CASSPRVSSSYNEQFF
v_gene: TRBV30; d_gene: TRBD1; j_gene: TRBJ1-4; abundance: -; CDR3nt: TGTGCCTGGACCCCCTGGACAGGGTATAATGAAAAACTGTTTTTT; CDR3aa: CAWTPWTGYNEKLFF